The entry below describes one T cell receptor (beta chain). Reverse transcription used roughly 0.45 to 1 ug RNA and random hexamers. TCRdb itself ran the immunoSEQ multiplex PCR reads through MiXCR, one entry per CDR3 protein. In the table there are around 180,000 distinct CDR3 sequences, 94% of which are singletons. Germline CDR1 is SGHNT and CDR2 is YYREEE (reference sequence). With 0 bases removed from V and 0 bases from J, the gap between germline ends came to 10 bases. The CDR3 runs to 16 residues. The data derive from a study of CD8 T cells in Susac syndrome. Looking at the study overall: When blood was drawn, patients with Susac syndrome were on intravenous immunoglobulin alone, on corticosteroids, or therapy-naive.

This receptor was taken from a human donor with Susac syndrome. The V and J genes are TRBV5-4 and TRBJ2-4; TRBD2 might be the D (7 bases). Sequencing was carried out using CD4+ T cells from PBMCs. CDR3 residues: CASSLEGGVAKNIQYF. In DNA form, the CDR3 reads TGTGCCAGCAGCTTGGAGGGGGGGGTAGCCAAAAACATTCAGTACTTC.